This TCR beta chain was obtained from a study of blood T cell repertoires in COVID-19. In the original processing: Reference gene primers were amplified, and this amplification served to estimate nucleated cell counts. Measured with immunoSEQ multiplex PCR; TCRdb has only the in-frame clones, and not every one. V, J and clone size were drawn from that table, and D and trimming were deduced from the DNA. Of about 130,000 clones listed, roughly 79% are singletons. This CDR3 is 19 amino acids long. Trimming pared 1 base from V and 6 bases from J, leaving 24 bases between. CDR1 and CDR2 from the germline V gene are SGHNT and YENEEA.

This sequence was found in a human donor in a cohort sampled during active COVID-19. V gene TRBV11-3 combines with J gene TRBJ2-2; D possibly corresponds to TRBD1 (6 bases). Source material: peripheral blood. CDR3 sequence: CASSLVSWFSGDGAGELFF. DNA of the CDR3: TGTGCCAGCAGCTTAGTCTCTTGGTTCTCAGGGGACGGGGCCGGGGAGCTGTTTTTT.